The next 10 T cell receptor beta chains were all read from a single sample in a study of cytomegalovirus exposure and HLA in healthy donors. Primers: 60 Vbeta forward and 13 Jbeta reverse. The method was immunoSEQ multiplex PCR; TCRdb's version includes in-frame clones alone and lacks a portion of them. The sample carries fewer than 150,000 clones, 75% recorded once. Sequencing was carried out using PBMCs. The source of these receptors is a man aged 25 to 40 in good health and CMV-seronegative.

This clone has a handful of counts. This chain links TRBV7-2 with TRBJ2-5, with 14 positions matching TRBD2. In germline, CDR1 is SGHTA, CDR2 FQGNSA. V shed 2 bases, J shed 5 bases, and the junction held 10 bases outside the gene matches. There are 18 residues in the CDR3. CDR3 DNA: TGTGCCAGCAGCTTAACTCCCGGGACTAGCGGGGGAGGGGAGACCCAGTACTTC. Amino acid sequence: CASSLTPGTSGGGETQYF.

This clone was seen a few times. The V gene is TRBV28, the J gene TRBJ1-1; weak D call: TRBD1 (5 bases). This CDR3 contains 12 residues. The V end was cut by 7 bases, the J end by 11 bases, with 17 bases between. CDR1 and CDR2 from the germline V gene are MDHEN and SYDVKM. CDR3 sequence: CASTGTGRRAFF. As DNA, the CDR3 is TGTGCCAGCACCGGGACCGGGAGGCGGGCTTTCTTT.

The chain joins TRBV15 to TRBJ2-1, with D possibly being TRBD1 (6 bases). The CDR3 contains 17 residues. Germline CDR1 reads LNHNV; CDR2 reads YYDKDF (reference sequence). Trimming took off 0 bases at V and 9 bases at J, with 21 bases between the two ends. The CDR3 sequence: CATSRDGTRGWVSEQFF. The CDR3 coding sequence is TGTGCCACCAGCAGAGATGGGACCAGGGGTTGGGTTAGTGAGCAGTTCTTC. The full variable domain, in which reference TRBV15 and TRBJ2-1 provide the parts outside the CDR3, is DAMVIQNPRYQVTQFGKPVTLSCSQTLNHNVMYWYQQKSSQAPKLLFHYYDKDFNNEADTPDNFQSRRPNTSFCFLDIRSPGLGDTAMYLCATSRDGTRGWVSEQFFGPGTRLTVL.

This clone was observed a handful of times. The gene calls are TRBV27 and TRBJ1-4, with a possible D match to TRBD1 (5 bases). V lost 7 bases and J 4 bases, leaving 13 bases between the germline ends. Germline V lookup: CDR1 MNHEY, CDR2 SMNVEV (reference sequence). The CDR3 consists of 14 residues. The CDR3 loop reads CASTSVGGNEKLFF. CDR3 in DNA: TGTGCCAGCACCTCCGTCGGGGGTAATGAAAAACTGTTTTTT.

As DNA, the CDR3 is TGTGCCAGCAGTTATACCCAACCACTAGCGGGGGGGCGAGATACGCAGTATTTT. This gives the protein CASSYTQPLAGGRDTQYF. The chain combines TRBV6-9 with TRBJ2-3; 13 bases line up with TRBD2. J was trimmed by 5 bases and V by 2 bases; bases with no gene match: 10. Germline V gives CDR1 MNHGY, CDR2 SVAAGI. The CDR3 runs to 18 residues.

The V and J genes are TRBV7-3 and TRBJ2-5, with TRBD2 matching over 10 bases. Germline values: CDR1 SGHTA, CDR2 FQGTGA. The length of the CDR3 is 15 residues. The V segment lost 4 bases and the J segment 2 bases; nucleotides outside the gene matches: 4. The CDR3 nucleotides read TGTGCCAGCAGCTCTGGACTAGCGGCTCAAGAGACCCAGTACTTC. Its translation is CASSSGLAAQETQYF.

The chain recombines TRBV6-5 with TRBJ2-7; D perhaps matches TRBD1 (5 bases). The CDR3 is made up of 15 amino acids. Per the germline V gene, CDR1 is MNHEY and CDR2 is SVGAGI. V was cut by 5 bases and J by 6 bases, with 20 bases left in between. This CDR3 reads CASSLDSVGQLEQYF. The CDR3, as DNA: TGTGCCAGCAGTCTCGACAGCGTGGGTCAGCTCGAGCAGTACTTC.

This chain joins TRBV4-3 and TRBJ2-3; D possibly corresponds to TRBD1 (6 bases). The CDR3 loop spans 14 amino acids. Trimming cost V 4 bases and J 6 bases, with 14 bases left between them. CDR1 is LGHNA, CDR2 YSLEER, per germline. CDR3 region: CASSLGAIMDTQYF. CDR3 DNA: TGCGCCAGCAGCCTGGGGGCAATTATGGATACGCAGTATTTT.

The chain carries TRBV7-8 and TRBJ2-5; 7 bases agree with TRBD1. Trimming at V came to 3 bases and at J to 5 bases, leaving 15 bases not matched to a gene. The CDR3 is 17 amino acids. Per the germline V gene, CDR1 is SGHVS and CDR2 is FQNEAQ. DNA for the CDR3: TGTGCCAGCAGCTTGAGTCCGAGGGGGCCTTTCGGTGAGACCCAGTACTTC. Translation gives CASSLSPRGPFGETQYF.

CDR3 nucleotides: TGTGCCATCAGAAACCTTGGGGGACAGGGGGCTTCCTACAATGAGCAGTTCTTC. It translates to CAIRNLGGQGASYNEQFF. The rearrangement joins TRBV10-3 to TRBJ2-1; the match to TRBD1 covers 12 bases. J gave up 1 base and V 6 bases, and 10 bases lay outside the gene matches. CDR3 length: 18 residues. Germline V gene data show CDR1 as ENHRY and CDR2 as SYGVKD.